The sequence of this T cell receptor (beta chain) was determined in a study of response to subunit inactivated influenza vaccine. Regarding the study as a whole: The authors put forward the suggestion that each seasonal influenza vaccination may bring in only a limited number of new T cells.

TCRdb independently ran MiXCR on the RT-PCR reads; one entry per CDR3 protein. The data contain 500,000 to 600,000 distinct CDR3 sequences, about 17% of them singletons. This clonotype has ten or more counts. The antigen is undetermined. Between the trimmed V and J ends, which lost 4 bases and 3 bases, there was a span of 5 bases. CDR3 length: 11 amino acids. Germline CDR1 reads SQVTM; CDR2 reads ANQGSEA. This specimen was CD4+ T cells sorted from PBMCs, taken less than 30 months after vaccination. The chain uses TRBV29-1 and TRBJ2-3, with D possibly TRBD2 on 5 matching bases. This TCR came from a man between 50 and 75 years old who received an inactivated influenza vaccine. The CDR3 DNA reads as TGCAGCGTTGGGGAGACAGATACGCAGTATTTT. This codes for CSVGETDTQYF.